What follows are 18 T cell receptor beta chains derived from one specimen sequenced in a study of cytomegalovirus exposure and HLA in healthy donors. The data were produced by immunoSEQ multiplex PCR, yet TCRdb's version contains in-frame clones alone and is incomplete. Of under 250,000 clones listed, around nine tenths were seen once; the top ten hold roughly 2%. Material for sequencing was PBMCs. These receptors all stem from a woman aged 18 to 35 in good health and CMV-seropositive.

The V call is TRBV6-5, the J call TRBJ2-1, with a weak D call TRBD1 (6 bases). CDR1 and CDR2 (germline): MNHEY, SVGAGI. The ends were cut back, 6 bases at V and 9 bases at J, with 12 bases in the middle. This CDR3 comprises 12 residues. The CDR3 loop is CASSRGQPEQFF. The CDR3 DNA sequence: TGTGCCAGCAGCCGAGGACAGCCTGAGCAGTTCTTC.

This clone is a singleton in its sample. The rearrangement uses TRBV2 and TRBJ1-2; perhaps TRBD1 as D (6 bases). Trimming took off 4 bases at V and 1 base at J, with 13 bases between the two ends. Germline assignment: CDR1 SNHLY and CDR2 FYNNEI. The CDR3 contains 15 residues. CDR3 nucleotides: TGTGCCAGCAGTGTGGACAGCCCATATAACTATGGCTACACCTTC. It encodes CASSVDSPYNYGYTF. Drawing the rest from reference TRBV2 and TRBJ1-2, the complete variable domain is EPEVTQTPSHQVTQMGQEVILRCVPISNHLYFYWYRQILGQKVEFLVSFYNNEISEKSEIFDDQFSVERPDGSNFTLKIRSTKLEDSAMYFCASSVDSPYNYGYTFGSGTRLTVV.

This CDR3 reads CASIGDRAVHGYTF. The CDR3 nucleotides read TGTGCCAGCATAGGGGACAGGGCGGTTCATGGCTACACCTTC. The chain is built from TRBV28 and TRBJ1-2; 9 bases are a match to TRBD1. Germline V gene lookup returns CDR1 MDHEN and CDR2 SYDVKM. The CDR3 spans 14 residues. With V trimmed by 7 bases and J by 6 bases, 9 bases remained unmatched.

The V call is TRBV27, the J call TRBJ2-7; the D is unclear. V shed 5 bases and J shed 0 bases, with 8 bases lying between them. CDR1 and CDR2 (germline): MNHEY, SMNVEV (reference sequence). The CDR3 contains 13 residues. The CDR3 region is CASSTADSYEQYF. CDR3 nucleotides: TGTGCCAGCAGTACTGCGGACTCCTACGAGCAGTACTTC.

This clone turned up a few times. The chain is built from TRBV15 and TRBJ1-5; D uncertain. Germline V CDR1 and CDR2: LNHNV, YYDKDF (reference sequence). The V gene lost 9 bases and the J gene lost 5 bases, with 11 bases spanning the gap. The CDR3 is 12 residues long. DNA for the CDR3: TGTGCCACGGGCCCCGGTGATCAGCCCCAGCATTTT. It encodes CATGPGDQPQHF.

The CDR3 loop reads CASSSHLAGSTDTQYF. The CDR3, as DNA: TGTGCCAGCAGCTCTCATCTTGCAGGGAGCACAGATACGCAGTATTTT. This chain joins TRBV7-2 and TRBJ2-3, with a tentative D call TRBD1 (5 bases). The CDR3 has 16 residues. Germline loops: CDR1 SGHTA, CDR2 FQGNSA. Trimming stripped 4 bases from V and 0 bases from J, with 14 bases between.

The chain uses TRBV6-6 and TRBJ2-7; 7 bases agree with TRBD1. CDR3 size: 15 residues. V was clipped by 5 bases and J by 2 bases; unmatched bases: 9. Germline CDR1 is MNHNY and CDR2 is SVGAGI (reference sequence). As DNA, the CDR3 is TGTGCCAGCAGTCGCCCACAGGGGTCCACCTACGAGCAGTACTTC. Protein sequence: CASSRPQGSTYEQYF.

The chain recombines TRBV5-1 with TRBJ2-3; D may be TRBD2 (5 bases). CDR1 and CDR2 (germline): SGHRS, YFSETQ. V was cut by 0 bases and J by 0 bases, with 5 bases left in between. This CDR3 is built from 14 residues. DNA of the CDR3: TGCGCCAGCAGCTTGGGGACTAGCACAGATACGCAGTATTTT. Its protein product is CASSLGTSTDTQYF.

In DNA, the CDR3 is TGTGCCAGCAGTCCCCTGACAGGGAACTATGGCTACACCTTC. This encodes CASSPLTGNYGYTF. The rearrangement uses TRBV28 and TRBJ1-2; 7 positions agree with TRBD1. Trimming at V came to 5 bases and at J to 2 bases, leaving 5 bases not matched to a gene. Germline assignment: CDR1 MDHEN and CDR2 SYDVKM. The CDR3 has 14 amino acids.

The rearrangement links TRBV5-4 to TRBJ2-7; perhaps TRBD2 as D (7 bases). The CDR3 sequence is 16 residues long. From germline, CDR1 is SGHNT and CDR2 YYREEE (reference sequence). The V and J ends lost 3 bases and 0 bases respectively, with 16 bases between them. The CDR3 loop reads CASSSDRGGGSYEQYF. In DNA form, the CDR3 reads TGTGCCAGCAGCTCGGACCGGGGAGGGGGCTCCTACGAGCAGTACTTC.

The V gene is TRBV27, the J gene TRBJ2-2; tentative D call: TRBD1 (5 bases). The CDR3 loop spans 14 amino acids. Germline V gene sequence: CDR1 MNHEY, CDR2 SMNVEV (reference sequence). V lost 7 bases and J 0 bases, leaving 9 bases between the germline ends. Here the CDR3 reads CASTRQSNTGELFF. CDR3 bases: TGTGCCAGCACCCGACAGTCGAACACCGGGGAGCTGTTTTTT.

The chain is built from TRBV5-1 and TRBJ2-3, with a weak D call TRBD2 (6 bases). Deletions cut 1 base from V and 4 bases from J, with 13 bases between. The CDR3 extends over 15 amino acids. Germline values: CDR1 SGHRS, CDR2 YFSETQ. The CDR3 spells CASSLIGLRSDTQYF. The CDR3, as DNA: TGCGCCAGCAGCTTGATCGGACTAAGATCAGATACGCAGTATTTT.

The CDR3 protein is CASSGLAGAGEQYF. The DNA for the CDR3 is TGTGCCAGCAGTGGTTTAGCGGGAGCGGGAGAGCAGTACTTC. The chain uses TRBV6-1 and TRBJ2-7; 9 bases match TRBD2. With 4 bases clipped from V and 7 bases from J, the junction kept 8 bases outside the gene matches. The length of the CDR3 is 14 residues. The germline CDR1 and CDR2 sequences are MNHNS and SASEGT.

The chain links TRBV27 to TRBJ2-1; D is unresolved. The ends were cut back, 3 bases at V and 0 bases at J, with 6 bases in the middle. The length of the CDR3 is 14 residues. Germline CDR1 and CDR2: MNHEY and SMNVEV (reference sequence). CDR3 DNA: TGTGCCAGCAGTTTTTCCATCTCCTACAATGAGCAGTTCTTC. It is translated as CASSFSISYNEQFF.

The chain employs TRBV15 and TRBJ1-2, with TRBD1 matching over 8 bases. V lost 8 bases and J lost 3; bases outside the gene matches: 11. The CDR3 totals 15 residues. Germline assignment: CDR1 LNHNV and CDR2 YYDKDF (reference sequence). The CDR3 loop is CATAEDRDFHYGYTF. DNA of the CDR3: TGTGCCACCGCGGAGGACAGGGACTTCCACTATGGCTACACCTTC.

J is TRBJ2-5 and V is TRBV9; weak D call: TRBD2 (5 bases). Per the germline V gene, CDR1 is SGDLS and CDR2 is YYNGEE. Deletions cut 0 bases from V and 5 bases from J, with 14 bases between. The CDR3 is made up of 15 amino acids. The CDR3 sequence: CASSVGGSVWETQYF. CDR3 coding DNA: TGTGCCAGCAGCGTAGGAGGTAGCGTTTGGGAGACCCAGTACTTC. The complete variable domain, with remaining parts taken from reference TRBV9 and TRBJ2-5, reads DSGVTQTPKHLITATGQRVTLRCSPRSGDLSVYWYQQSLDQGLQFLIQYYNGEERAKGNILERFSAQQFPDLHSELNLSSLELGDSALYFCASSVGGSVWETQYFGPGTRLLVL.

This chain uses TRBV19 with TRBJ1-2, with D possibly matching TRBD1 (5 bases). In germline, CDR1 is LNHDA, CDR2 SQIVND (reference sequence). Trimming removed 6 bases at V and 4 bases at J, with 18 bases between. The CDR3 has 15 amino acids. Written as DNA, the CDR3 is TGTGCCAGTAGATACCCAGGGAAGCCCCTCTATGGCTACACCTTC. Encoded protein: CASRYPGKPLYGYTF.

The chain carries TRBV2 and TRBJ2-7; 8 positions match TRBD2. The germline V gene has CDR1 SNHLY and CDR2 FYNNEI. The CDR3 sequence is 16 residues long. V shed 3 bases, J shed 4 bases, and the junction held 11 bases outside the gene matches. CDR3 residues: CASSDISGTSRYEQYF. For the CDR3, the DNA is TGTGCCAGCAGTGACATCTCCGGGACTAGTCGGTACGAGCAGTACTTC. Looking up the rest from reference TRBV2 and TRBJ2-7 gives the full variable domain: EPEVTQTPSHQVTQMGQEVILRCVPISNHLYFYWYRQILGQKVEFLVSFYNNEISEKSEIFDDQFSVERPDGSNFTLKIRSTKLEDSAMYFCASSDISGTSRYEQYFGPGTRLTVT.